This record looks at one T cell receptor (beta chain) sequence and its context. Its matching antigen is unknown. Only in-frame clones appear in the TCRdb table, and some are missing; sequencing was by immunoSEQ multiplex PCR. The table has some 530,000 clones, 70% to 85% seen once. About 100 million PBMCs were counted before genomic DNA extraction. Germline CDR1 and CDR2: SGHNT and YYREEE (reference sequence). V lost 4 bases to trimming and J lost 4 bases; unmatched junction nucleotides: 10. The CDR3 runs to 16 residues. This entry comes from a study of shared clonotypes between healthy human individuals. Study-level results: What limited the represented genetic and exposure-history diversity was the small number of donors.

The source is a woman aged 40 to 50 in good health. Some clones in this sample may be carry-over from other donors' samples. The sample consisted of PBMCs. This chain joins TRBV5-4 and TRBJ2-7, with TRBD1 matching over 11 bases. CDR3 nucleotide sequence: TGTGCCAGCAGCGACGGACAGGGGGCCTCGGTGTACGAGCAGTACTTC. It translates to CASSDGQGASVYEQYF.